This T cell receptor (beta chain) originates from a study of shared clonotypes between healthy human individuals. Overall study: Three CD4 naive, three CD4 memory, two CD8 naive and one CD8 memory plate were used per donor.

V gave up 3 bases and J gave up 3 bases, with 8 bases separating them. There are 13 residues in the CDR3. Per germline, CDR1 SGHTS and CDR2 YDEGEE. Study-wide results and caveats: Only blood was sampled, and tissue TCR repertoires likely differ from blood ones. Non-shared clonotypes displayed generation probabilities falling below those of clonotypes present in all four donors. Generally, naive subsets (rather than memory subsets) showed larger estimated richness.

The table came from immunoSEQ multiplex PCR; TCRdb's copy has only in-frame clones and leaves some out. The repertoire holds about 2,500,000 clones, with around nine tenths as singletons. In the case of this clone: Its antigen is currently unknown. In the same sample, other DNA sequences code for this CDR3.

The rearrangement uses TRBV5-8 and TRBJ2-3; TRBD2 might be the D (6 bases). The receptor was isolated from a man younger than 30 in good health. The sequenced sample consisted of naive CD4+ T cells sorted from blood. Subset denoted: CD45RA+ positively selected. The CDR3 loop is CASSWGGTDTQYF. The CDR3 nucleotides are TGTGCCAGCAGCTGGGGAGGAACAGATACGCAGTATTTT.